The 10 T cell receptor beta chains reported below all come from one sample, sequenced in a study of T cells in Graves' hyperthyroidism and ophthalmopathy (dated by TCRdb to the late 2010s). Library method: multiplex PCR. Sequencing was performed on an Illumina HiSeq 2000. The TCR beta CDR3 regions were amplified from the RNA transcripts. A first-round RT-PCR of the TCR CDR3 used the HTBI primer set with the Qiagen OneStep RT-PCR kit. In-frame beta chains were kept once TCRdb had trimmed the public reads at Q25 with fastp and called clones with MiXCR. Records with the same CDR3 protein are collapsed into one entry carrying the most frequent genes and DNA. This sample has about 600,000 distinct CDR3 sequences in its table, and 11% to 15% of those were observed once. The ten largest make up roughly 7% of the sample. The source material was blood. The receptors were gathered from a woman between 18 and 30 years old with Graves' ophthalmopathy.

This clonotype was found a few times. This rearrangement joins TRBV7-3 to TRBJ1-2; possibly TRBD1 for D (5 bases). The CDR3 spans 14 residues. V was shortened by 4 bases and J by 6 bases, with 15 bases between the two germline ends. Per the germline V gene, CDR1 is SGHTA and CDR2 is FQGTGA. The CDR3 DNA follows: TGTGCCAGCAGCTCCTATACAGGAAACGATGGCTACACCTTC. Encoded protein: CASSSYTGNDGYTF.

The chain carries TRBV12-3 or TRBV12-4 and TRBJ2-7, with 9 bases that match TRBD2. J gave up 7 bases and V 5 bases, and 18 bases lay outside the gene matches. CDR3 length: 17 amino acids. The CDR3 nucleotides read TGTGCCAGCAGTCCTACCACCGGTAGCGGGAGAGGGCGGGAGCAGTACTTC. Its translation: CASSPTTGSGRGREQYF.

This clonotype was detected ten times or more. The chain uses TRBV28 and TRBJ2-3; a possible D gene is TRBD2 (5 bases). Germline V lookup: CDR1 MDHEN, CDR2 SYDVKM. Trimming left V 5 bases short and J 4 bases short, with 13 bases between. This CDR3 comprises 14 residues. The CDR3 nucleotides read TGTGCCAGCAGTACAACGGACTCGGCAGATACGCAGTATTTT. Its protein is CASSTTDSADTQYF.

Comment on this clonotype: Possible read error: a much larger clone is one base away. This chain uses TRBV20-1 with TRBJ2-7; 8 nucleotides agree with TRBD2. CDR1 DFQATT and CDR2 SNEGSKA come from the germline V gene (reference sequence). This CDR3 is built from 12 residues. The V gene end was trimmed by 6 bases and the J gene end by 6 bases; junction bases not matched to a gene: 7. This CDR3 is CSAVAGSCEQYF. CDR3 DNA: TGCAGTGCAGTAGCGGGGAGCTGCGAGCAGTACTTC.

The chain combines TRBV12-3 or TRBV12-4 with TRBJ2-1; perhaps TRBD2 as D (7 bases). V lost 2 bases and J lost 8, with 10 bases in between. The CDR3 runs 13 residues. Here the CDR3 DNA reads TGTGCCAGCAGTTTAAGGGGGGGGGATGAGCAGTTCTTC. This sequence encodes CASSLRGGDEQFF.

This clonotype occurred many times. The chain links TRBV2 to TRBJ1-1; the D gene is possibly TRBD1 (6 bases). Per the germline V gene, CDR1 is SNHLY and CDR2 is FYNNEI. With 4 bases removed from V and 5 bases from J, the gap between germline ends came to 14 bases. The CDR3 length is 14 residues. CDR3 sequence: CASSVGGARTEAFF. The DNA for the CDR3 is TGTGCCAGCAGTGTAGGGGGGGCGAGGACTGAAGCTTTCTTT.

This clonotype showed up many times. The gene calls are TRBV5-5 and TRBJ1-1; D not certain. Germline CDR1 reads SGHKS; CDR2 reads YYEKEE (reference sequence). This CDR3 has 20 amino acids. V shed 0 bases and J shed 0 bases, with 24 bases lying between them. The CDR3 is CASSLAGGIWAYGVNTEAFF. In DNA, the CDR3 is TGTGCCAGCAGCTTGGCCGGCGGGATCTGGGCCTATGGCGTGAACACTGAAGCTTTCTTT.

This clonotype was recorded at least ten times. V and J are TRBV27 and TRBJ1-4; no clear D. Germline CDR1 and CDR2: MNHEY and SMNVEV (reference sequence). This CDR3 spans 16 amino acids. V was pared by 2 bases and J by 8 bases, with 18 bases between. The CDR3 DNA is TGTGCCAGCAGTTTACGACCGGGATCTGTGGGCGAAAAACTGTTTTTT. This translates into CASSLRPGSVGEKLFF.

A note on this clonotype: Relative to the germline gene, one junction end is altered; a read error may explain this. J is TRBJ2-5 and V is TRBV20-1; D might be TRBD2 (5 bases). The CDR3 loop spans 13 amino acids. The germline V gene encodes CDR1 DFQATT and CDR2 SNEGSKA (reference sequence). The CDR3 DNA reads as TGCAGTGCGCGGAAGGGAGCTCAAGAGACCCAGTGCTTC. It codes for CSARKGAQETQCF.

The table lists this clonotype with a few counts. This chain joins TRBV4-2 and TRBJ2-2; D not certain. This CDR3 spans 17 amino acids. Germline CDR1 is LGHNA and CDR2 is YNFKEQ. Trimming cost V 3 bases and J 2 bases, with 16 bases left between them. CDR3 DNA sequence: TGTGCCAGCAGCCACCCCTCGAGTAAGGCAAACACCGGGGAGCTGTTTTTT. Its translation: CASSHPSSKANTGELFF.